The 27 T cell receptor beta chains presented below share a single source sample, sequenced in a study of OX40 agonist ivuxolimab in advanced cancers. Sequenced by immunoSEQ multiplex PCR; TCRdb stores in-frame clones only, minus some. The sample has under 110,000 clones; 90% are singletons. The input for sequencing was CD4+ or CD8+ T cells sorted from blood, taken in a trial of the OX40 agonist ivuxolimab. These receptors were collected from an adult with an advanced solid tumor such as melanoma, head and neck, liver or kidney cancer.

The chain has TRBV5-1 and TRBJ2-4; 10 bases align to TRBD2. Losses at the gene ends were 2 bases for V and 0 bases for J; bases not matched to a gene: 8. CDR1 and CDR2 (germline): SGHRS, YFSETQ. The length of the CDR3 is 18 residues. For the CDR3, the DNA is TGCGCCAGCAGCTTTGCTACTAGCGGGGCGCTAGCCAAAAACATTCAGTACTTC. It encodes CASSFATSGALAKNIQYF.

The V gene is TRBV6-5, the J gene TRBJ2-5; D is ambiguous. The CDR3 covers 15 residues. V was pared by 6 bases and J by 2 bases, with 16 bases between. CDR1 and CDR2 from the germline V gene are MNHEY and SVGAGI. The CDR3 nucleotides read TGTGCCAGCAGGAGGAGCTGGACGACACAAGAGACCCAGTACTTC. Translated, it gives CASRRSWTTQETQYF.

In DNA, the CDR3 is TGTGCCAGCATCCGCCAAAGGGGCTACGAGCAGTACTTC. It codes for CASIRQRGYEQYF. The chain recombines TRBV6-6 with TRBJ2-5; maybe TRBD1 (5 bases). The J call may be wrong; the DNA end is better matched by TRBJ2-7. The CDR3 contains 13 residues. CDR1 MNHNY and CDR2 SVGAGI come from the germline V gene (reference sequence).

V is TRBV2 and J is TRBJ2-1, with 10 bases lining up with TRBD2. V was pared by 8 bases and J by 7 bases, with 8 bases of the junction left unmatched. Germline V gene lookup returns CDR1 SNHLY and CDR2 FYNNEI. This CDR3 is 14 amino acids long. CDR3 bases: TGTGCCAGCGAGCGGGGGGGCGGTAGTAATGAGCAGTTCTTC. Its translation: CASERGGGSNEQFF.

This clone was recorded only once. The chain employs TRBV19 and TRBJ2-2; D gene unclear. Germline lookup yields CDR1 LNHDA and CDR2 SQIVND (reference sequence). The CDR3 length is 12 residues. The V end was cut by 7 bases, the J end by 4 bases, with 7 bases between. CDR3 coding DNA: TGTGCCAGTAAGGTTGCCACCGGGGAGCTGTTTTTT. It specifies CASKVATGELFF.

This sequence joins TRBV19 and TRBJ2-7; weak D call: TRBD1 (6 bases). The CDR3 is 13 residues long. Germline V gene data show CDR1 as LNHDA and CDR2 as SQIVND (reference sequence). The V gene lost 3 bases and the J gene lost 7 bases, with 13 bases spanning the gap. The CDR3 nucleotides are TGTGCCAGTAGTATGGACAGCCCGGGTGAGCAGTACTTC. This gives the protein CASSMDSPGEQYF.

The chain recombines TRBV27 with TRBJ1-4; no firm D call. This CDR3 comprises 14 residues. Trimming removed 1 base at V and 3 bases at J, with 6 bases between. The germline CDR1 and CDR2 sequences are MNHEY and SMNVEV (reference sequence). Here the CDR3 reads CASSLFVANEKLFF. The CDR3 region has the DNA TGTGCCAGCAGTTTATTTGTAGCTAATGAAAAACTGTTTTTT. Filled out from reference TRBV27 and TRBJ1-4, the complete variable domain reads EAQVTQNPRYLITVTGKKLTVTCSQNMNHEYMSWYRQDPGLGLRQIYYSMNVEVTDKGDVPEGYKVSRKEKRNFPLILESPSPNQTSLYFCASSLFVANEKLFFGSGTQLSVL.

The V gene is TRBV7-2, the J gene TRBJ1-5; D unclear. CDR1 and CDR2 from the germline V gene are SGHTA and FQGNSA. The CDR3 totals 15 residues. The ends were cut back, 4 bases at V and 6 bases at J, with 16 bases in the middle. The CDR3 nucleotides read TGTGCCAGCAGCTCAACCCGGGTGTTTGGTCAGCCCCAGCATTTT. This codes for CASSSTRVFGQPQHF.

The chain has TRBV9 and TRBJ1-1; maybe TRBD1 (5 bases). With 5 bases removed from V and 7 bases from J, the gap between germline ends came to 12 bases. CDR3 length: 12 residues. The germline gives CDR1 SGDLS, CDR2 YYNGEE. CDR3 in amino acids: CASRGTFGEAFF. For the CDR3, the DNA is TGTGCCAGCAGGGGGACGTTCGGTGAAGCTTTCTTT. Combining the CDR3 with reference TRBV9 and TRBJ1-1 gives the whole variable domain DSGVTQTPKHLITATGQRVTLRCSPRSGDLSVYWYQQSLDQGLQFLIQYYNGEERAKGNILERFSAQQFPDLHSELNLSSLELGDSALYFCASRGTFGEAFFGQGTRLTVV.

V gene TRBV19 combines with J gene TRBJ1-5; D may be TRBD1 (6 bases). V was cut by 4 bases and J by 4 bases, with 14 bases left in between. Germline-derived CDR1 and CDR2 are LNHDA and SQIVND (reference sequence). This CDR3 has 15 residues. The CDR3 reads CASSNNRASNQPQHF. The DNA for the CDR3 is TGTGCCAGTAGTAATAACAGGGCCTCAAATCAGCCCCAGCATTTT. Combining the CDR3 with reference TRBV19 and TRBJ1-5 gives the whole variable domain DGGITQSPKYLFRKEGQNVTLSCEQNLNHDAMYWYRQDPGQGLRLIYYSQIVNDFQKGDIAEGYSVSREKKESFPLTVTSAQKNPTAFYLCASSNNRASNQPQHFGDGTRLSIL.

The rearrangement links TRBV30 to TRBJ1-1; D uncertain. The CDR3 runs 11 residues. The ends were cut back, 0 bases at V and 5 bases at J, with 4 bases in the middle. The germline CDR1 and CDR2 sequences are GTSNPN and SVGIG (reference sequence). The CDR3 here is CAWSVSTEAFF. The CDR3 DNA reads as TGTGCCTGGAGTGTTAGTACTGAAGCTTTCTTT.

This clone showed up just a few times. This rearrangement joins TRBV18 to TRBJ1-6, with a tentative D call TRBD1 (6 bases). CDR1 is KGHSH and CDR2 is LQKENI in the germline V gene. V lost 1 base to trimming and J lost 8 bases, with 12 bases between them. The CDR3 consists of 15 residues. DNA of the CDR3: TGTGCCAGCTCACCACGTCCGGGGGCTGATTCACCCCTCCACTTT. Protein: CASSPRPGADSPLHF. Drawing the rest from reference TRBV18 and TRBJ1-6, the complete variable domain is NAGVMQNPRHLVRRRGQEARLRCSPMKGHSHVYWYRQLPEEGLKFMVYLQKENIIDESGMPKERFSAEFPKEGPSILRIQQVVRGDSAAYFCASSPRPGADSPLHFGNGTRLTVT.

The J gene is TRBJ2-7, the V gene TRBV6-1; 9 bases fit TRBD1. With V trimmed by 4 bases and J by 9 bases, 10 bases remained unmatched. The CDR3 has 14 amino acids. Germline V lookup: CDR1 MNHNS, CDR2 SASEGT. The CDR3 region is CASSARDRVIGQYF. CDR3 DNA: TGTGCCAGCAGTGCCCGGGACAGGGTAATCGGGCAGTACTTC.

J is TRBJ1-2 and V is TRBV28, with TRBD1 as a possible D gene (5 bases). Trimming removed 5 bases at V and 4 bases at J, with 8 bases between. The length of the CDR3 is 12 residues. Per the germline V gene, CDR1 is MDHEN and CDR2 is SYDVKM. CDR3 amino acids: CASSPGLYGYTF. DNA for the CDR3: TGTGCCAGCAGTCCGGGACTCTATGGCTACACCTTC.

The CDR3 sequence is CASSLQSGINQPQHF. The DNA of the CDR3 is TGTGCCAGCAGCTTGCAATCAGGGATCAATCAGCCCCAGCATTTT. The gene calls are TRBV5-5 and TRBJ1-5; D is possibly TRBD1 (5 bases). V was clipped by 1 base and J by 3 bases, with 11 bases between them. The germline V gene has CDR1 SGHKS and CDR2 YYEKEE (reference sequence). The CDR3 runs 15 residues.

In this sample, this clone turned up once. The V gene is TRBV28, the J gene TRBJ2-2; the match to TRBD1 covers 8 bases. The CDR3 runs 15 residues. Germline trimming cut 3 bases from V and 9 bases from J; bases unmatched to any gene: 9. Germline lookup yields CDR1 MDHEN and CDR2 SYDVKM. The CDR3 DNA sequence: TGTGCCAGCAGTTTCCGGAACAGGGGGATTAGGGAGCTGTTTTTT. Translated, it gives CASSFRNRGIRELFF.

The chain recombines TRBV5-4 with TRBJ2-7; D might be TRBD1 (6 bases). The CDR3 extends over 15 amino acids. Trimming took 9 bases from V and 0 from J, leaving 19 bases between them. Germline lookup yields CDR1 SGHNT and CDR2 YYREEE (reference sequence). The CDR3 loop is CATRRGRGSSYEQYF. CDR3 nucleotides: TGTGCCACACGTCGGGGCAGGGGATCCTCCTACGAGCAGTACTTC.

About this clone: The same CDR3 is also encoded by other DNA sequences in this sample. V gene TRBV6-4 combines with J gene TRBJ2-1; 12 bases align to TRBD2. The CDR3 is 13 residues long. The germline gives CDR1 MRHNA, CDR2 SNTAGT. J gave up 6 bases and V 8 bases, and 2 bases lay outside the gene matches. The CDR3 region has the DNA TGTGCCAGCGCGACTAGCGGGGGCAATGAGCAGTTCTTC. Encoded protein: CASATSGGNEQFF.

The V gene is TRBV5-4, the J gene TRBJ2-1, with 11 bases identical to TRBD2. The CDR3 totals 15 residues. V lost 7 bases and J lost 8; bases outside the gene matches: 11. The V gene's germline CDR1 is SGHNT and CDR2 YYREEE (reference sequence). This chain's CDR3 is CASSPGGLAGDEQFF. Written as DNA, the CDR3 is TGTGCCAGCTCCCCAGGTGGACTAGCGGGTGATGAGCAGTTCTTC. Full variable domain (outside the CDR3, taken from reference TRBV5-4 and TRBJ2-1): ETGVTQSPTHLIKTRGQQVTLRCSSQSGHNTVSWYQQALGQGPQFIFQYYREEENGRGNFPPRFSGLQFPNYSSELNVNALELDDSALYLCASSPGGLAGDEQFFGPGTRLTVL.

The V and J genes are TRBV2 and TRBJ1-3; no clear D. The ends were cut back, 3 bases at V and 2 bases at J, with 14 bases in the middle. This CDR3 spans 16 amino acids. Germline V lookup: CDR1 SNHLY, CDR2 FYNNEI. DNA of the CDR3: TGTGCCAGCAGTGATCGAAGGAGCTCGACTGGAAACACCATATATTTT. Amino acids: CASSDRRSSTGNTIYF.

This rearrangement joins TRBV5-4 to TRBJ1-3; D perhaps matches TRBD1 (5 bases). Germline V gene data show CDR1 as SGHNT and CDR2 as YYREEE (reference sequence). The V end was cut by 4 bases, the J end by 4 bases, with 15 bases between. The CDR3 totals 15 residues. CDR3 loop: CASSDSWGAGNTIYF. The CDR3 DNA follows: TGTGCCAGCAGCGACAGTTGGGGTGCCGGAAACACCATATATTTT.

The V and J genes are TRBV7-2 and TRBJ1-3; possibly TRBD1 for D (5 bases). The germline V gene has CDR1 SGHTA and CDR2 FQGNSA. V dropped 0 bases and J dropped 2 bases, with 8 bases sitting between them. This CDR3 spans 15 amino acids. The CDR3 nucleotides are TGTGCCAGCAGCTTAGCAAAGGGGCCTGGAAACACCATATATTTT. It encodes CASSLAKGPGNTIYF.

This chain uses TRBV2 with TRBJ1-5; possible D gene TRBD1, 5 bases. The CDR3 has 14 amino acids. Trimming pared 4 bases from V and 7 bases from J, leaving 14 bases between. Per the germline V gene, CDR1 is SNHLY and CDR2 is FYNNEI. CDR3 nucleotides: TGTGCCAGCAGTGGAGTCGGGGGAAACCAGCCCCAGCATTTT. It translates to CASSGVGGNQPQHF. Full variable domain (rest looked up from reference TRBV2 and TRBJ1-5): EPEVTQTPSHQVTQMGQEVILRCVPISNHLYFYWYRQILGQKVEFLVSFYNNEISEKSEIFDDQFSVERPDGSNFTLKIRSTKLEDSAMYFCASSGVGGNQPQHFGDGTRLSIL.

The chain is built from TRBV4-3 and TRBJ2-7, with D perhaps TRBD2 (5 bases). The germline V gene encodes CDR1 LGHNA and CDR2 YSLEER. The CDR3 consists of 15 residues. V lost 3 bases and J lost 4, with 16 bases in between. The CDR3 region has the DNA TGCGCCAGCAGCCAGGGAAGGACTCGGCCTTACGAGCAGTACTTC. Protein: CASSQGRTRPYEQYF.

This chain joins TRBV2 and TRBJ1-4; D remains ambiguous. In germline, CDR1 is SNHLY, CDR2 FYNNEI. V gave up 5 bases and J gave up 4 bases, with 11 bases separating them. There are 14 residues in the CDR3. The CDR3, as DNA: TGTGCCAGCAGTAGGTCGTACGGTAATGAAAAACTGTTTTTT. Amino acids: CASSRSYGNEKLFF.

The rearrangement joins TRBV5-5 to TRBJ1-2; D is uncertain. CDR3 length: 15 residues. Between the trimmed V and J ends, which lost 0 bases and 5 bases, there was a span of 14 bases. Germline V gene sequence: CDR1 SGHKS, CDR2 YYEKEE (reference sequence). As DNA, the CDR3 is TGTGCCAGCAGCTTGGATGGCAGGCCACCTTATGGCTACACCTTC. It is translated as CASSLDGRPPYGYTF. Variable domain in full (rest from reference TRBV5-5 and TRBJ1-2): DAGVTQSPTHLIKTRGQQVTLRCSPISGHKSVSWYQQVLGQGPQFIFQYYEKEERGRGNFPDRFSARQFPNYSSELNVNALLLGDSALYLCASSLDGRPPYGYTFGSGTRLTVV.

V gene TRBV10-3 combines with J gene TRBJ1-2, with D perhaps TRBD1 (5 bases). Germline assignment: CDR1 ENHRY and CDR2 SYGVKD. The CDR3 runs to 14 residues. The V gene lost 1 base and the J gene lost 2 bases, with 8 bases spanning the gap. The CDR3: CAISELEGNYGYTF. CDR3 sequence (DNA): TGTGCCATCAGTGAGTTGGAGGGGAACTATGGCTACACCTTC.